A selection of T cell receptor beta chains follows, all from one sample in a study of cytomegalovirus exposure and HLA in healthy donors. TCRdb keeps only in-frame clones here, not all; method: immunoSEQ multiplex PCR. The sample has around 120,000 clones, around 73% seen once. Specimen: PBMCs. These receptor sequences come from a woman aged 35 to 49 in good health and CMV-seropositive. CDR3s include the opening cysteine and the closing phenylalanine or tryptophan. A D gene is named only where the DNA matches it firmly. Rows may omit the clone size; those that give it use once, few, many or a size class.

v_call,clone_size,d_call,j_call,cdr3_nt,cdr3_aa
TRBV6-1,.,TRBD1,TRBJ1-2,TGTGCCAGCAGTGGTCAAGGACAGGTCGGGAGCTACACCTTC,CASSGQGQVGSYTF
TRBV9,.,.,TRBJ2-1,TGTGCCAGCAGCGAGACTCTAAGCAATGAGCAGTTCTTC,CASSETLSNEQFF
TRBV19,.,TRBD1,TRBJ1-5,TGTGCCAGTAGTATATGGACAGGGGGCAATCAGCCCCAGCATTTT,CASSIWTGGNQPQHF
TRBV2,.,TRBD2,TRBJ2-3,TGTGCCAGCCAAAGATTAGCGGGGGCAGGGACAGATACGCAGTATTTT,CASQRLAGAGTDTQYF
TRBV11-3,.,.,TRBJ1-1,TGTGCCAGCAGCTTAGATCCGGGCACTGAAGCTTTCTTT,CASSLDPGTEAFF
TRBV5-1,once,.,TRBJ2-6,TGCGCCAGCGGAACAGGGCCTGGGGCCAACGTCCTGACTTTC,CASGTGPGANVLTF
TRBV6-5,.,.,TRBJ2-7,TGTGCCAGCAGTTACTCTGACAGTTCGTACGAGCAGTACTTC,CASSYSDSSYEQYF
TRBV10-3,.,TRBD1,TRBJ2-2,TGTGCCATCAGTAAGACAGGGCCCGGGGAGCTGTTTTTT,CAISKTGPGELFF
TRBV7-2,.,.,TRBJ1-2,TGTGCCAGCAGCCAAGGGGCGGGGGGCCCCTATGGCTACACCTTC,CASSQGAGGPYGYTF
TRBV11-2,.,.,TRBJ1-1,TGTGCCAGCAGCTTAGGTCCAGGATTGAACACTGAAGCTTTCTTT,CASSLGPGLNTEAFF
TRBV6-6,.,TRBD2,TRBJ2-7,TGTGCCAGCGCCTACGGGGGGTCCAACTACGAGCAGTACTTC,CASAYGGSNYEQYF
TRBV14,once,.,TRBJ1-1,TGTGCCAGCAGGGAACAGCAGAACACTGAAGCTTTCTTT,CASREQQNTEAFF
TRBV19,.,TRBD1,TRBJ1-5,TGTGCCAGTAGTAGGGACAGAAATCAGCCCCAGCATTTT,CASSRDRNQPQHF
TRBV5-4,.,.,TRBJ2-5,TGTGCCAGCAGGCGGGACGGGGAGACCCAGTACTTC,CASRRDGETQYF
TRBV6-1,few,TRBD1,TRBJ2-3,TGTGCCAGCAGTGTCACAGGGGGCACAGATACGCAGTATTTT,CASSVTGGTDTQYF
TRBV9,.,.,TRBJ2-5,TGTGCCAGCAGCGGGGGCTGGGATGAGACCCAGTACTTC,CASSGGWDETQYF
TRBV7-9,.,TRBD1,TRBJ1-1,TGTGCCAGCAGCCCCGGGACAGTGAACACTGAAGCTTTCTTT,CASSPGTVNTEAFF
TRBV19,.,.,TRBJ2-5,TGTGCCAGTAGTATATTTTGGGGCCCCCAAGAGACCCAGTACTTC,CASSIFWGPQETQYF
TRBV5-1,few,TRBD1,TRBJ1-6,TGCGCCAGCAGCTTAGCGGACAGGGGCGATTCACCCCTCCACTTT,CASSLADRGDSPLHF
TRBV4-3,once,.,TRBJ2-3,TGCGCCAGCAGCCAAGATGGACTCCTTCGCACAGATACGCAGTATTTT,CASSQDGLLRTDTQYF
TRBV28,.,.,TRBJ1-2,TGTGCCAGCAGTTTATTAACAGGAAGCAACTATGGCTACACCTTC,CASSLLTGSNYGYTF
TRBV4-2,.,.,TRBJ2-7,TGTGCCAGCAGCCAAGGCTCTGGGGCGGTCTACGAGCAGTACTTC,CASSQGSGAVYEQYF
TRBV5-4,once,.,TRBJ1-3,TGTGCCAGCAGCCCGGGCGGGGGAGGCCTTCGAGACACCATATATTTT,CASSPGGGGLRDTIYF
TRBV5-6,few,.,TRBJ1-2,TGTGCCAGCAGTTTGGGGGGGGACTATGGCTACACCTTC,CASSLGGDYGYTF
TRBV7-9,once,.,TRBJ1-2,TGTGCCAGCAGCTTCGAAATCCTGCGGATTGGCTACACCTTC,CASSFEILRIGYTF
TRBV5-4,few,.,TRBJ2-5,TGTGCCAGCAGCCTGGGGCTAGACAGTTTTGGGAAAGAGACCCAGTACTTC,CASSLGLDSFGKETQYF
TRBV15,.,TRBD1,TRBJ1-4,TGTGCCACCAGCAGAGATCTGTTCGGGGCAGGGGGGACCGAGAAACTGTTTTTT,CATSRDLFGAGGTEKLFF
TRBV6-1,.,.,TRBJ2-5,TGTGCCAGCAGTGACAGCGGGCATGATAAAGAGACCCAGTACTTC,CASSDSGHDKETQYF
TRBV7-9,once,.,TRBJ1-1,TGTGCCAGCAGCTTAGGACCAAGGGGTACTGAAGCTTTCTTT,CASSLGPRGTEAFF
TRBV5-1,.,.,TRBJ1-2,TGCGCCAGCAGGCTAACAGATTTCTATGGCTACACCTTC,CASRLTDFYGYTF
TRBV11-2,.,TRBD1,TRBJ2-5,TGTGCCAGCAGCCTGGGACAGGCGGATGGGACCCAGTACTTC,CASSLGQADGTQYF
TRBV21-1,once,.,TRBJ1-1,TGTGCCAGCACCCCAAGAGGGGGATCTACTGAAGCTTTCTTT,CASTPRGGSTEAFF
TRBV29-1,.,TRBD1,TRBJ1-1,TGCAGAGGGGGCACCGACACTGAAGCTTTCTTT,CRGGTDTEAFF
TRBV15,.,.,TRBJ2-7,TGTGCCACCAGCGCCCTAGGACAGCTCTACGAGCAGTACTTC,CATSALGQLYEQYF
TRBV18,few,TRBD1,TRBJ1-2,TGTGCCAGCTCTTCTGGGACAGGGGACAACTATGGCTACACCTTC,CASSSGTGDNYGYTF
TRBV20-1,.,.,TRBJ1-1,TGCAGTGCGGTCGAACGGACTGAAGCTTTCTTC,CSAVERTEAFF
TRBV29-1,.,TRBD1,TRBJ2-5,TGCAGCGTTGGAGGGGGCAGGGGCTTACAAGAGACCCAGTACTTC,CSVGGGRGLQETQYF
TRBV2,.,.,TRBJ1-1,TGTGCCAGCAGTATGACAGGTCGCGCTACTGAAGCTTTCTTT,CASSMTGRATEAFF
TRBV7-3,few,.,TRBJ1-1,TGTGCCAGCAGCCGACAGATAAACACTGAAGCTTTCTTT,CASSRQINTEAFF
TRBV13,.,.,TRBJ1-3,TGTGCCAGCAGCGGCGGACAGGGAAACACCATATATTTT,CASSGGQGNTIYF
TRBV7-2,.,TRBD1,TRBJ2-7,TGTGCCAGCAGCACTCGGACAGGGGATGCCTACGAGCAGTACTTC,CASSTRTGDAYEQYF
TRBV5-1,.,TRBD1,TRBJ1-1,TGCGCCAGCAGCGGCGACGGGACAGTTGGAACTGAAGCTTTCTTT,CASSGDGTVGTEAFF
TRBV5-1,.,TRBD1,TRBJ1-2,TGCGCCAGCAGCTTGGGTCCAGGGGGGACCTCCCTGGTAGGCTATGGCTACACCTTC,CASSLGPGGTSLVGYGYTF
TRBV5-1,once,.,TRBJ2-6,TGCGCCAGCAGCACGGGGACTGGGGCCAACGTCCTGACTTTC,CASSTGTGANVLTF
TRBV7-2,.,.,TRBJ1-3,TGTGCCAGCAGCTTCAGGCAGCCGTCTTCTGGAAACACCATATATTTT,CASSFRQPSSGNTIYF
TRBV11-3,once,.,TRBJ2-2,TGTGCCAGCAGCTTACAACAGGGAAACACCGGGGAGCTGTTTTTT,CASSLQQGNTGELFF
TRBV15,.,TRBD1,TRBJ1-3,TGTGCCACCAGCAGTCAGGGGGGAGCTGGAAACACCATATATTTT,CATSSQGGAGNTIYF
TRBV19,.,TRBD1,TRBJ2-7,TGTGCCAGTAGTCCAGGGACAGGCCTCTCCTACGAGCAGTACTTC,CASSPGTGLSYEQYF
TRBV14,.,.,TRBJ1-1,TGTGCCAGCAGCCAAGAATGGGCGACTGAAGCTTTCTTT,CASSQEWATEAFF
TRBV5-1,.,TRBD2,TRBJ2-5,TGCGCCAGCAGCTTTCAACTAGCGGGGGGGGAGACCCAGTACTTC,CASSFQLAGGETQYF
TRBV7-2,.,.,TRBJ1-3,TGTGCCAGCAGACTCAGGGCCAACTCTGGAAACACCATATATTTT,CASRLRANSGNTIYF
TRBV4-1,.,.,TRBJ2-2,TGCGCCAGCAGCCAAGGGCTCGCCACCGGGGAGCTGTTTTTT,CASSQGLATGELFF
TRBV5-5,.,.,TRBJ1-2,TGTGCCAGCAGCTATGGGGGGACTACTAACTATGGCTACACCTTC,CASSYGGTTNYGYTF